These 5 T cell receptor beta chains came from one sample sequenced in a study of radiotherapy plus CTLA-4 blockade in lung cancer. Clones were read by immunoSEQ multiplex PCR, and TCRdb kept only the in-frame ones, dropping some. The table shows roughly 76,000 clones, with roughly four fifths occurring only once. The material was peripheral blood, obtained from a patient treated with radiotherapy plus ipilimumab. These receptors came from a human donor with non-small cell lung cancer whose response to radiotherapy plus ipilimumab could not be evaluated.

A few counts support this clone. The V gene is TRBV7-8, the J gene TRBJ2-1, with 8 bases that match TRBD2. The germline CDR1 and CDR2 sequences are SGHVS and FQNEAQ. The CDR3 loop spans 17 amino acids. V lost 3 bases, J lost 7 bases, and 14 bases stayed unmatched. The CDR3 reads CASSFGIPGLEINEQFF. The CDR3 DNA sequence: TGTGCCAGCAGCTTCGGGATACCGGGACTAGAAATTAATGAGCAGTTCTTC.

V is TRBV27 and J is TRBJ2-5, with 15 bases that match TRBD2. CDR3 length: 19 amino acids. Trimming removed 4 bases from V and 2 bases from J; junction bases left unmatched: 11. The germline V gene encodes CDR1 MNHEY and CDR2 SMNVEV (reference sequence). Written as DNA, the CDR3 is TGTGCCAGCAGTTCGAACGGACTAGCGGGAGGGGATGATCAAGAGACCCAGTACTTC. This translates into CASSSNGLAGGDDQETQYF.

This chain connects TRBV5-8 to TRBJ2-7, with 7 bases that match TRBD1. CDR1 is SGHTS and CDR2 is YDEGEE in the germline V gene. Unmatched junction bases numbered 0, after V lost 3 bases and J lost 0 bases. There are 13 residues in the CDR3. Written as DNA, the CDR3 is TGTGCCAGCAGCTGGGACAGCTCCTACGAGCAGTACTTC. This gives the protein CASSWDSSYEQYF.

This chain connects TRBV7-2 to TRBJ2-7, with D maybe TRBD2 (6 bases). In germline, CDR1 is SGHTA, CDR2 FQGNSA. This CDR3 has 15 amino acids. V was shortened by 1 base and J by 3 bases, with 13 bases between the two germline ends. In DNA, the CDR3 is TGTGCCAGCAGCTTAGATTACGGGACTCTCTACGAGCAGTACTTC. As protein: CASSLDYGTLYEQYF.

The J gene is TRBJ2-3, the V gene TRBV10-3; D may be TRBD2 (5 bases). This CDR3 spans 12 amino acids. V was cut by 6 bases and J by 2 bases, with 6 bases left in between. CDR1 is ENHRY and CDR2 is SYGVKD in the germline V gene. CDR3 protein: CAIRGVTDTQYF. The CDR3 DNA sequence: TGTGCCATCAGGGGAGTCACAGATACGCAGTATTTT.